This T cell receptor (beta chain) derives from a study of blood T cell repertoires in COVID-19. Assay used: immunoSEQ multiplex PCR; TCRdb lists only in-frame clones, some missing. The sample lists approximately 200,000 clones; approximately 87% were seen once. The sequence was collected from a man in his 60s who had recovered from COVID-19. Input material: peripheral blood.

This CDR3 reads CAWSVRGVKGGGNEQFF. The CDR3 nucleotides read TGTGCCTGGAGTGTCCGGGGGGTTAAAGGGGGTGGGAATGAGCAGTTCTTC. The V and J genes are TRBV30 and TRBJ2-1, with D tentatively TRBD2 (7 bases). Trimming stripped 0 bases from V and 7 bases from J, with 22 bases between. This CDR3 spans 17 amino acids. CDR1 is GTSNPN, CDR2 SVGIG, per germline (reference sequence).